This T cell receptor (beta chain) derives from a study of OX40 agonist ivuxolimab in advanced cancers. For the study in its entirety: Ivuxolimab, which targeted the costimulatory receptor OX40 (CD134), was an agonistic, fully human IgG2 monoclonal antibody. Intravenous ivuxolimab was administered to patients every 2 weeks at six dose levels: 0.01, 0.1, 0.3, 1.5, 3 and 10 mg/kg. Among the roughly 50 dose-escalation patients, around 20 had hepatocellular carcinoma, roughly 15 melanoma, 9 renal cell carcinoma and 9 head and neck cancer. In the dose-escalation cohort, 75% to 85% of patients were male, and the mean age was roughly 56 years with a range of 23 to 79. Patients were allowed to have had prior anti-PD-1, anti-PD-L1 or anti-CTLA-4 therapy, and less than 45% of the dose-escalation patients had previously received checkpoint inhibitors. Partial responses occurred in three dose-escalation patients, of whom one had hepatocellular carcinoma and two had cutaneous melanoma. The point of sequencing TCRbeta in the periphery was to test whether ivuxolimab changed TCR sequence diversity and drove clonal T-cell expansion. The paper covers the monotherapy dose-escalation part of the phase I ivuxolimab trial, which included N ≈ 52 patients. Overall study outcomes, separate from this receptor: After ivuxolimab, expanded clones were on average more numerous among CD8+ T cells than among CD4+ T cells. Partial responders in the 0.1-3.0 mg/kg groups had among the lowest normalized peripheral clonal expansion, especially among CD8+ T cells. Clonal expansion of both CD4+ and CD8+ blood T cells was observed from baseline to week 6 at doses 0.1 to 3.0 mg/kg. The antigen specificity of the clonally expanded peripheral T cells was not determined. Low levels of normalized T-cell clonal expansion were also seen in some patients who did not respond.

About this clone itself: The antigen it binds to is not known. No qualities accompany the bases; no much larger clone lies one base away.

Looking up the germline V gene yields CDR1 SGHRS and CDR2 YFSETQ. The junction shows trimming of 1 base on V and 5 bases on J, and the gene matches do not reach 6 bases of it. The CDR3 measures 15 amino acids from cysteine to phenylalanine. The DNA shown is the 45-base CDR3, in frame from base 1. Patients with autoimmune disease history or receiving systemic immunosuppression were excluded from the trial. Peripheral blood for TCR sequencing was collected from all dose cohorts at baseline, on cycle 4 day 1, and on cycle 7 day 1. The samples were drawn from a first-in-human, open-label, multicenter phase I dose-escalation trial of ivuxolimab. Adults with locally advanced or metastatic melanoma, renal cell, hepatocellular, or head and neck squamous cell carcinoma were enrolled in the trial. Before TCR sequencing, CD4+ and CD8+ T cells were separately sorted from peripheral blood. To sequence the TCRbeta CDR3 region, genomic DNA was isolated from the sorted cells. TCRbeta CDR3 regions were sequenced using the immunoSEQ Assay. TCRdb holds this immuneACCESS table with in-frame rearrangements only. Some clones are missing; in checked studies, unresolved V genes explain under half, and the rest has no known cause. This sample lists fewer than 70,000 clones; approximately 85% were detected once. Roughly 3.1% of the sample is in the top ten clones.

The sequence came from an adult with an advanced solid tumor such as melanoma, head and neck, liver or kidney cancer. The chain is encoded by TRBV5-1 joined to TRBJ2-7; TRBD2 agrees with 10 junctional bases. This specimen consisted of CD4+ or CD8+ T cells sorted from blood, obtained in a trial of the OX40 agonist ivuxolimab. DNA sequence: TGCGCCAGCAGCTTGAGAAGCGGGAGGGCCGACGAGCAGTACTTC. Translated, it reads CASSLRSGRADEQYF.